These 3 T cell receptor beta chains were all obtained from the same sample, sequenced in a study of blood T cell repertoires in COVID-19 (TCRdb year 2020). Library generation was performed with the immunoSEQ multiplex PCR assay. Drawn from immuneACCESS, this table holds only the in-frame rearrangements with V and J called that TCRdb kept. Clones are partly lost; checked studies trace under half to an unresolved V gene and leave the rest unexplained. The sample profile shows roughly 120,000 clones; around four fifths of them were found once. Around 6% of the sample rests with the top ten. Sequencing input: peripheral blood. Every receptor here comes from an elderly man with COVID-19, enrolled during active disease.

The chain employs TRBV5-4 and TRBJ1-5; D is ambiguous. CDR3 length: 15 residues. Germline lookup yields CDR1 SGHNT and CDR2 YYREEE (reference sequence). Trimming cost V 4 bases and J 3 bases, with 14 bases left between them. The CDR3 bases are TGTGCCAGCAGCCCCGGCGTGGGCCCCAATCAGCCCCAGCATTTT. As protein: CASSPGVGPNQPQHF. Full variable domain (remainder filled in from reference TRBV5-4 and TRBJ1-5): ETGVTQSPTHLIKTRGQQVTLRCSSQSGHNTVSWYQQALGQGPQFIFQYYREEENGRGNFPPRFSGLQFPNYSSELNVNALELDDSALYLCASSPGVGPNQPQHFGDGTRLSIL.

The chain has TRBV19 and TRBJ2-1, with 10 bases that match TRBD1. The CDR3 contains 15 residues. Looked up from germline, CDR1 is LNHDA and CDR2 is SQIVND (reference sequence). The trim removed 3 bases at V and 7 bases at J, leaving 6 bases unmatched. Here the CDR3 reads CASSMATGGGNEQFF. The DNA of the CDR3 is TGTGCCAGTAGTATGGCGACAGGGGGCGGGAATGAGCAGTTCTTC. The full variable domain, with the rest looked up from reference TRBV19 and TRBJ2-1, is DGGITQSPKYLFRKEGQNVTLSCEQNLNHDAMYWYRQDPGQGLRLIYYSQIVNDFQKGDIAEGYSVSREKKESFPLTVTSAQKNPTAFYLCASSMATGGGNEQFFGPGTRLTVL.

V and J are TRBV7-3 and TRBJ2-7, with TRBD1 matching 10 bases. Germline-derived CDR1 and CDR2 are SGHTA and FQGTGA. Trimming took 5 bases from V and 5 from J; bases not matched to a gene: 6. The CDR3 is 14 amino acids. The CDR3 here is CASSRTGTGDEQYF. Written as DNA, the CDR3 is TGTGCCAGCAGCAGGACCGGGACAGGGGACGAGCAGTACTTC.